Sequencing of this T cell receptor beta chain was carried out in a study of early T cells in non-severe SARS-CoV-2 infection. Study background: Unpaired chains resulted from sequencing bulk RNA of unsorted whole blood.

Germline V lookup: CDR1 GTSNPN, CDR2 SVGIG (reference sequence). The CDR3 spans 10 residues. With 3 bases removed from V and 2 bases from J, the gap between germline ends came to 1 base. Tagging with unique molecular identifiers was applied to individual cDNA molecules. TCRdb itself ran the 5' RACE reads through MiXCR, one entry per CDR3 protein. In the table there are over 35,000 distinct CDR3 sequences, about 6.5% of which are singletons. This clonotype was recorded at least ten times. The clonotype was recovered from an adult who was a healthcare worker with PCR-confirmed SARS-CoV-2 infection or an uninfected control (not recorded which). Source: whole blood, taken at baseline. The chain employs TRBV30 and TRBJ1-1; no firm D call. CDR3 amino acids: CAWRNTEAFF. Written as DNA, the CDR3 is TGTGCCTGGAGAAACACTGAAGCTTTCTTT.